This T cell receptor beta chain was retrieved from a study of patients and donors after allogeneic stem cell transplantation. The CDR3 covers 13 residues. The germline gives CDR1 DFQATT, CDR2 SNEGSKA (reference sequence). J was trimmed by 3 bases and V by 6 bases; bases with no gene match: 8. MiXCR, applied by TCRdb to the RT-PCR reads, yields one record per CDR3 protein. Of about 150,000 distinct CDR3 sequences listed, 30% to 45% were seen once; the top ten hold 40% to 55%. The receptor was isolated from a human donor who was either an allogeneic HSCT recipient or a stem cell or donor lymphocyte infusion donor (not recorded which). It is not recorded whose cells these are; they may come from a transplant donor. The sequenced sample was blood, either unsorted or a sorted T cell fraction (not recorded which). The chain recombines TRBV20-1 with TRBJ2-7, with 7 bases fitting TRBD1. The CDR3 loop reads CSAEPGQHYEQYF. In DNA form, the CDR3 reads TGCAGTGCCGAGCCGGGACAGCACTACGAGCAGTACTTC.